This T cell receptor (beta chain) originates from a study of glioma-infiltrating T cells after dendritic cell vaccination. Trimming took off 4 bases at V and 3 bases at J, with 13 bases between the two ends. CDR3 length: 14 amino acids. The data were produced by immunoSEQ multiplex PCR, yet TCRdb's version contains in-frame clones alone and is incomplete. Here the sample spans some 58,000 clones, about 85% being singletons. This sample's time point: after dendritic cell vaccination, including at tumor progression/relapse. Before vaccination, two weeks after the third vaccination, and at progression, PBMC were collected.

The material sequenced was blood, taken after dendritic cell vaccination. J is TRBJ1-1 and V is TRBV5-3; no reliable D call. TRBV5-3 is an ORF, with its function uncertain. This TCR derives from a human donor with glioblastoma. CDR3 DNA: TGTGCCAGAAGCCCCCTACTCCCGCACACTGAAGCTTTCTTT. Its protein is CARSPLLPHTEAFF.